The sequence of this T cell receptor beta chain was determined in a study of T cell repertoires in cytomegalovirus infection. In regard to this clonotype: Its antigen is undetermined.

TCRdb reanalysed the reads using MiXCR and keeps one entry per CDR3 protein. The sample yields approximately 500,000 distinct CDR3 sequences, about 33% seen once. Germline V gives CDR1 DFQATT, CDR2 SNEGSKA (reference sequence). The CDR3 extends over 15 amino acids. Trimming cost V 6 bases and J 4 bases, with 19 bases left between them. The specimen was cultured PBMCs, collected from culture after CMV antigen stimulation. The chain couples TRBV20-1 to TRBJ2-1, with a possible D match to TRBD1 (6 bases). The sequence was collected from a human donor in good health (CMV status not recorded). Some clones in this sample may be carry-over from other donors' samples. The CDR3 bases are TGCAGTGCAAAAAGGGACAACCGCGGGTACAATGAGCAGTTCTTC. Protein: CSAKRDNRGYNEQFF.